The 5 T cell receptor beta chains below come from one sample, sequenced in a study of blood T cell repertoires in COVID-19. Only in-frame clones appear in the TCRdb table, and some are missing; sequencing was by immunoSEQ multiplex PCR. The table records tens of thousands of clones, roughly 85% of them present only once. The sequencing sample was made of peripheral blood. These receptors were obtained from a human donor in a cohort sampled during active COVID-19.

This rearrangement joins TRBV15 to TRBJ2-3; 8 bases are shared with TRBD1. Looked up from germline, CDR1 is LNHNV and CDR2 is YYDKDF (reference sequence). The length of the CDR3 is 14 residues. V was clipped by 8 bases and J by 3 bases; unmatched bases: 7. The chain's CDR3 is CATYGDRGTDTQYF. DNA of the CDR3: TGTGCCACCTACGGAGACAGGGGAACAGATACGCAGTATTTT. Full variable domain (missing parts from reference TRBV15 and TRBJ2-3): DAMVIQNPRYQVTQFGKPVTLSCSQTLNHNVMYWYQQKSSQAPKLLFHYYDKDFNNEADTPDNFQSRRPNTSFCFLDIRSPGLGDTAMYLCATYGDRGTDTQYFGPGTRLTVL.

A single count supports this clone. The chain combines TRBV7-3 with TRBJ2-1; 12 positions match TRBD2. The ends lost 6 bases at V and 4 bases at J; junction bases unmatched: 4. The CDR3 loop spans 15 amino acids. CDR1 and CDR2 from the germline V gene are SGHTA and FQGTGA. This CDR3 is CASRPSGGAYNEQFF. In DNA, the CDR3 is TGTGCCAGCAGACCTAGCGGGGGGGCGTACAATGAGCAGTTCTTC.

The J gene is TRBJ2-1, the V gene TRBV9; possibly TRBD2 for D (6 bases). With 4 bases removed from V and 4 bases from J, the gap between germline ends came to 18 bases. Germline CDR1 reads SGDLS; CDR2 reads YYNGEE. This CDR3 has 16 residues. CDR3 bases: TGTGCCAGCAGCCGAGGAGGGGCCACCCCATACAATGAGCAGTTCTTC. The encoded protein is CASSRGGATPYNEQFF.

The CDR3 is CASSLGGIKNYGYTF. In DNA form, the CDR3 reads TGTGCCAGCAGCTTAGGAGGTATAAAGAACTATGGCTACACCTTC. V is TRBV5-5 and J is TRBJ1-2; D gene unclear. V shed 2 bases and J shed 2 bases, with 13 bases lying between them. CDR3 length: 15 residues. Germline V CDR1 and CDR2: SGHKS, YYEKEE (reference sequence).

The chain combines TRBV27 with TRBJ1-2; D is perhaps TRBD1 (5 bases). Per germline, CDR1 MNHEY and CDR2 SMNVEV (reference sequence). This CDR3 is 15 amino acids long. V shed 6 bases and J shed 8 bases, with 22 bases lying between them. The CDR3 DNA sequence: TGTGCCAGCAGGCCGGCCCGAGGGGCCGCGGGAGGCTACACCTTC. This codes for CASRPARGAAGGYTF.